One T cell receptor (beta chain) is described in this entry. Its ends do not fully match the called genes, so a read error is possible. Use of 60 Vbeta and 13 Jbeta primers characterized the PCR. Data came from immunoSEQ multiplex PCR; TCRdb stores just in-frame clones and leaves some out. Of fewer than 200,000 clones in the sample, roughly 80% were seen once. The CDR3 extends over 16 amino acids. Germline V lookup: CDR1 KGHSH, CDR2 LQKENI. The data originate from a study of cytomegalovirus exposure and HLA in healthy donors. The sample comprised PBMCs. The chain has TRBV18 and TRBJ1-1, with D uncertain. The sequence derives from a young woman in good health and CMV-seronegative. CDR3 residues: CASSPLFQEVNTKAFF. The CDR3 region has the DNA TGTGCCAGCTCACCACTTTTTCAGGAGGTTAACACTAAAGCTTTCTTT.